Below, 32 T cell receptor beta chains from the same sample are listed, as sequenced in a study of naive and memory T cell subsets. The SP2 primer and nested alpha and beta constant region primers amplified ligated cDNA in four rounds. TCRdb reprocessed the 5' RACE reads with MiXCR, giving one entry per CDR3 protein. Found here are some 60,000 distinct CDR3 sequences, under 10% of them singletons; the top ten hold just over 9.5%. A UMI-containing oligonucleotide was joined by 3' ligation to the TCR cDNA template. These receptors were collected from a female donor in good health.

J is TRBJ1-1 and V is TRBV30; D is perhaps TRBD1 (5 bases). CDR1 is GTSNPN, CDR2 SVGIG, per germline (reference sequence). The CDR3 is 13 amino acids. Trimming took off 0 bases at V and 7 bases at J, with 12 bases between the two ends. The CDR3 DNA reads TGTGCCTGGAGTGTTCTACAGGCCCGTGAAGCTTTCTTT. The encoded protein is CAWSVLQAREAFF. Full variable domain (rest looked up from reference TRBV30 and TRBJ1-1): SQTIHQWPATLVQPVGSPLSLECTVEGTSNPNLYWYRQAAGRGLQLLFYSVGIGQISSEVPQNLSASRPQDRQFILSSKKLLLSDSGFYLCAWSVLQAREAFFGQGTRLTVV.

The chain uses TRBV20-1 and TRBJ2-7; D is unclear. This CDR3 comprises 12 residues. Germline CDR1 DFQATT, CDR2 SNEGSKA (reference sequence). Trimming cost V 3 bases and J 0 bases, with 6 bases left between them. The CDR3 region has the DNA TGCAGTGCTAGGACCCACTCCTACGAGCAGTACTTC. Its protein is CSARTHSYEQYF.

The sample holds a few counts of this clonotype. The chain employs TRBV6-5 and TRBJ2-5; TRBD2 aligns across 10 bases. Germline V gene lookup returns CDR1 MNHEY and CDR2 SVGAGI. This CDR3 is built from 16 residues. J was trimmed by 5 bases and V by 6 bases; bases with no gene match: 12. DNA for the CDR3: TGTGCCAGCAGCCATGCACCTAGCGGGGGTTCGGAGACCCAGTACTTC. Its protein product is CASSHAPSGGSETQYF.

The V call is TRBV4-2, the J call TRBJ2-3; D is unresolved. The CDR3 is made up of 15 amino acids. V lost 2 bases, J lost 0 bases, and 9 bases lay in between. Per germline, CDR1 LGHNA and CDR2 YNFKEQ. The CDR3 DNA reads TGTGCCAGCAGCCAAAACATGATTAGCACAGATACGCAGTATTTT. Translated, it gives CASSQNMISTDTQYF.

V is TRBV11-2 and J is TRBJ2-3; no clear D gene. CDR1 is SGHAT, CDR2 FQNNGV, per germline. The CDR3 runs to 15 residues. With 1 base removed from V and 0 bases from J, the gap between germline ends came to 8 bases. The CDR3 bases are TGTGCCAGCAGCTTAGTGGTTGAGAGCACAGATACGCAGTATTTT. Residues: CASSLVVESTDTQYF.

Ten or more counts support this clonotype. This chain connects TRBV12-3 or TRBV12-4 to TRBJ1-1; D remains ambiguous. V was clipped by 2 bases and J by 4 bases, with 11 bases between them. The CDR3 sequence is 14 residues long. CDR3 loop: CASSLSVFGTEAFF. CDR3 bases: TGTGCCAGCAGTTTAAGTGTTTTCGGCACTGAAGCTTTCTTT.

This chain connects TRBV19 to TRBJ1-1; unclear D gene. The CDR3 totals 15 residues. The V and J ends lost 5 bases and 4 bases respectively, with 17 bases between them. In germline, CDR1 is LNHDA, CDR2 SQIVND (reference sequence). The CDR3 DNA reads as TGTGCCAGTAGTGAGGACGGCTCCCCGGGCACTGAAGCTTTCTTT. Translation gives CASSEDGSPGTEAFF.

The chain couples TRBV14 to TRBJ2-5; D may match TRBD1 or TRBD2 (5 bases each). V dropped 4 bases and J dropped 8 bases, with 20 bases sitting between them. The CDR3 loop spans 15 amino acids. Germline lookup yields CDR1 SGHDN and CDR2 FVKESK. CDR3 sequence: CASSRTITQRDTQYF. Here the CDR3 DNA reads TGTGCCAGCAGCCGAACGATTACTCAACGGGACACCCAGTACTTC.

This clonotype showed up many times. The V gene is TRBV6-4, the J gene TRBJ1-5; D unresolved. The CDR3 runs 14 residues. The germline V gene has CDR1 MRHNA and CDR2 SNTAGT. Trimming shortened V by 0 bases and J by 5 bases, and 8 bases separated the two germline ends. CDR3 DNA sequence: TGTGCCAGCAGTGACTCGAGAGGTTATCAGCCCCAGCATTTT. Translated, it gives CASSDSRGYQPQHF.

This clonotype occurred many times. The V call is TRBV9, the J call TRBJ1-5; possibly TRBD1 for D (5 bases). This CDR3 is 14 amino acids long. V dropped 0 bases and J dropped 11 bases, with 15 bases sitting between them. The V gene's germline CDR1 is SGDLS and CDR2 YYNGEE. The CDR3 loop reads CASSVGGQGGAQHF. CDR3 nucleotide sequence: TGTGCCAGCAGCGTAGGCGGTCAGGGAGGGGCCCAGCATTTT.

The table lists this clonotype with a few counts. This chain connects TRBV28 to TRBJ1-4; unclear D gene. Trimming took 6 bases from V and 3 from J, leaving 11 bases between them. Germline values: CDR1 MDHEN, CDR2 SYDVKM. The CDR3 loop spans 14 amino acids. Written as DNA, the CDR3 is TGTGCCAGCAGGCCCCATGGATCTAATGAAAAACTGTTTTTT. It codes for CASRPHGSNEKLFF.

This clonotype turned up a few times. The CDR3 is CASSVGTTADTQYF. The CDR3 DNA reads TGCGCCAGCAGCGTAGGGACGACGGCGGATACGCAGTATTTT. The gene calls are TRBV5-1 and TRBJ2-3; D is tentatively TRBD1 or TRBD2 (5 bases each). V was shortened by 4 bases and J by 6 bases, with 15 bases between the two germline ends. CDR1 is SGHRS, CDR2 YFSETQ, per germline. CDR3 length equals 14 residues.

On this clonotype itself: A much bigger clone sits one base away, suggesting this may be a read error. The J gene is TRBJ1-2, the V gene TRBV20-1; 8 bases fit TRBD1. CDR1 and CDR2 (germline): DFQATT, SNEGSKA (reference sequence). J gave up 12 bases and V 0 bases, and 12 bases lay outside the gene matches. The CDR3 sequence is 14 residues long. CDR3 protein: CSARDRGPERGDTF. The CDR3 nucleotides read TGCAGTGCTAGAGACAGGGGGCCGGAGAGAGGCGACACCTTC.

This clonotype turned up a few times. The chain links TRBV20-1 to TRBJ2-1, with TRBD2 matching 8 bases. The CDR3 contains 16 residues. The germline V gene has CDR1 DFQATT and CDR2 SNEGSKA (reference sequence). The V gene end was trimmed by 6 bases and the J gene end by 4 bases; junction bases not matched to a gene: 14. The CDR3 loop is CSAVRAGGRMYNEQFF. CDR3 in DNA: TGCAGTGCGGTCCGGGCGGGGGGACGTATGTACAATGAGCAGTTCTTC.

This clonotype was observed a handful of times. In nucleotides, the CDR3 is TGTGCCAGCAGCTTTGGTGGGGATTGCGATGAAAAACTGTTTTTT. It translates to CASSFGGDCDEKLFF. This chain uses TRBV7-2 with TRBJ1-4; D is undetermined. CDR1 is SGHTA and CDR2 is FQGNSA in the germline V gene. The CDR3 has 15 residues. V lost 3 bases and J lost 6, with 14 bases in between.

This clonotype has a count of ten or more. The chain links TRBV5-1 to TRBJ1-2; D perhaps matches TRBD1 (6 bases). Germline CDR1 is SGHRS and CDR2 is YFSETQ. The CDR3 loop spans 13 amino acids. V gave up 4 bases and J gave up 6 bases, with 13 bases separating them. The CDR3, as DNA: TGCGCCAGCAGCCGGGAAAACAGGGATGGCTACACCTTC. It encodes CASSRENRDGYTF. The whole variable domain, filled in from reference TRBV5-1 and TRBJ1-2, reads KAGVTQTPRYLIKTRGQQVTLSCSPISGHRSVSWYQQTPGQGLQFLFEYFSETQRNKGNFPGRFSGRQFSNSRSEMNVSTLELGDSALYLCASSRENRDGYTFGSGTRLTVV.

Details on this clonotype: The junction and the germline gene differ at one end; a read error may be behind it. This chain links TRBV3-1 with TRBJ1-2; D is uncertain. CDR3 length: 13 residues. Germline-derived CDR1 and CDR2 are LGHDT and YNNKEL (reference sequence). CDR3 bases: TGTGCCAGCAGCCAAGTTCGGCGGGTTGGCGACACCTTC. Protein sequence: CASSQVRRVGDTF.

This clonotype was observed a few times. The V gene is TRBV12-3 or TRBV12-4, the J gene TRBJ1-3; D is undetermined. V was shortened by 1 base and J by 6 bases, with 10 bases between the two germline ends. This CDR3 is built from 14 residues. CDR3 protein: CASSLDQSENTIYF. The CDR3 DNA sequence: TGTGCCAGCAGTTTAGACCAGTCGGAAAACACCATATATTTT.

This clonotype was observed a handful of times. CDR3 sequence: CAWSPGQGIVYEQYF. DNA of the CDR3: TGTGCCTGGAGCCCCGGACAGGGAATAGTCTACGAGCAGTACTTC. This chain uses TRBV30 with TRBJ2-7, with 8 positions matching TRBD1. Trimming took 3 bases from V and 3 from J; bases not matched to a gene: 10. The CDR3 covers 15 residues. Per the germline V gene, CDR1 is GTSNPN and CDR2 is SVGIG (reference sequence). Looking up the rest from reference TRBV30 and TRBJ2-7 gives the full variable domain: SQTIHQWPATLVQPVGSPLSLECTVEGTSNPNLYWYRQAAGRGLQLLFYSVGIGQISSEVPQNLSASRPQDRQFILSSKKLLLSDSGFYLCAWSPGQGIVYEQYFGPGTRLTVT.

This clonotype was seen only a few times. This chain connects TRBV20-1 to TRBJ1-2; maybe TRBD1 (6 bases). The CDR3 has 14 residues. In germline, CDR1 is DFQATT, CDR2 SNEGSKA (reference sequence). The V and J ends lost 3 bases and 8 bases respectively, with 19 bases between them. The CDR3 reads CSARRGGRREGYTF. DNA of the CDR3: TGCAGTGCTAGGAGGGGGGGGAGAAGAGAGGGCTACACCTTC.

This clonotype was counted at least ten times. This sequence joins TRBV4-3 and TRBJ2-7; tentatively, D is TRBD2 (6 bases). Germline CDR1 LGHNA, CDR2 YSLEER. V lost 0 bases, J lost 4 bases, and 7 bases lay in between. The CDR3 consists of 13 residues. CDR3 in DNA: TGCGCCAGCAGCCAAGATCGGGGGTACGAGCAGTACTTC. Translating it yields CASSQDRGYEQYF.

This clonotype was observed at least ten times. The rearrangement links TRBV30 to TRBJ1-3, with D perhaps matching TRBD1 (5 bases). The CDR3 has 15 amino acids. CDR1 is GTSNPN and CDR2 is SVGIG in the germline V gene (reference sequence). V was trimmed by 5 bases and J by 0 bases, leaving 14 bases between them. The CDR3 region has the DNA TGTGCCTGGGCTGTGGGTGGGGGCTCTGGAAACACCATATATTTT. Protein: CAWAVGGGSGNTIYF. Using reference TRBV30 and TRBJ1-3 for the parts outside the CDR3, the full variable domain is SQTIHQWPATLVQPVGSPLSLECTVEGTSNPNLYWYRQAAGRGLQLLFYSVGIGQISSEVPQNLSASRPQDRQFILSSKKLLLSDSGFYLCAWAVGGGSGNTIYFGEGSWLTVV.

The sample holds many counts of this clonotype. V and J are TRBV19 and TRBJ2-7; 10 nucleotides align to TRBD1. The CDR3 has 15 residues. The V gene end was trimmed by 5 bases and the J gene end by 2 bases; junction bases not matched to a gene: 6. Germline CDR1 LNHDA, CDR2 SQIVND (reference sequence). The CDR3 DNA sequence: TGTGCCAGTAGTGCCCCGGGACAGGGGACCTACGAGCAGTACTTC. This encodes CASSAPGQGTYEQYF. Full variable domain (missing parts from reference TRBV19 and TRBJ2-7): DGGITQSPKYLFRKEGQNVTLSCEQNLNHDAMYWYRQDPGQGLRLIYYSQIVNDFQKGDIAEGYSVSREKKESFPLTVTSAQKNPTAFYLCASSAPGQGTYEQYFGPGTRLTVT.

This clonotype has just a few counts. The chain combines TRBV14 with TRBJ2-7, with 12 bases aligning to TRBD1. Germline loops: CDR1 SGHDN, CDR2 FVKESK. The CDR3 covers 16 residues. Trimming at V came to 4 bases and at J to 3 bases, leaving 7 bases not matched to a gene. The CDR3 bases are TGTGCCAGCAGCCGACTAGGGACAGGGGGCGGCTACGAGCAGTACTTC. Translating gives CASSRLGTGGGYEQYF.

The rearrangement uses TRBV7-2 and TRBJ2-7; D remains ambiguous. CDR1 and CDR2 from the germline V gene are SGHTA and FQGNSA. The CDR3 is made up of 14 amino acids. The V gene lost 0 bases and the J gene lost 3 bases, with 9 bases spanning the gap. This chain's CDR3 is CASSLAAPGYEQYF. The CDR3 nucleotides read TGTGCCAGCAGCTTAGCGGCCCCAGGCTACGAGCAGTACTTC.

This clonotype was seen ten or more times. CDR3 in amino acids: CAIKGHSGNTIYF. CDR3 nucleotides: TGTGCCATCAAAGGACACTCTGGAAACACCATATATTTT. V usage is TRBV10-3 and J usage is TRBJ1-3, with a tentative D call TRBD1 (5 bases). The germline V gene encodes CDR1 ENHRY and CDR2 SYGVKD. The CDR3 totals 13 residues. Between the trimmed V and J ends, which lost 7 bases and 0 bases, there was a span of 7 bases.

This sequence joins TRBV7-3 and TRBJ1-1, with 7 bases identical to TRBD1. CDR3 size: 16 residues. Germline CDR1 reads SGHTA; CDR2 reads FQGTGA. V dropped 3 bases and J dropped 4; count of bases not matched to a gene: 11. The CDR3 region has the DNA TGTGCCAGCAGCTTTGCTAGGGGGCGCGTGAGCACTGAAGCTTTCTTT. It encodes CASSFARGRVSTEAFF.

This clonotype was seen ten or more times. This chain joins TRBV7-2 and TRBJ2-7; weak D call: TRBD2 (6 bases). CDR1 and CDR2 (germline): SGHTA, FQGNSA. The CDR3 runs 14 residues. V was trimmed by 1 base and J by 2 bases, leaving 9 bases between them. CDR3 DNA: TGTGCCAGCAGCTTAGGGAGGGAAACCTACGAGCAGTACTTC. This codes for CASSLGRETYEQYF.

The rearrangement links TRBV6-6 to TRBJ2-5, with D hard to call. CDR3 length equals 12 residues. Germline lookup yields CDR1 MNHNY and CDR2 SVGAGI (reference sequence). V was shortened by 6 bases and J by 5 bases, with 10 bases between the two germline ends. The CDR3 DNA reads TGTGCCAGCAGCCGAGTGGGGGAGACCCAGTACTTC. Translated, it gives CASSRVGETQYF.

This clonotype was observed a handful of times. The V and J genes are TRBV4-1 and TRBJ1-5; D ambiguous. V was shortened by 0 bases and J by 3 bases, with 9 bases between the two germline ends. CDR3 length equals 15 residues. Germline V gene lookup returns CDR1 MGHRA and CDR2 YSYEKL. The CDR3 DNA follows: TGCGCCAGCAGCCAAGAAGGCACCGCCAATCAGCCCCAGCATTTT. Translation: CASSQEGTANQPQHF.

In its sample, this clonotype was seen many times. J is TRBJ2-1 and V is TRBV4-2; weak D call: TRBD2 (5 bases). This CDR3 contains 17 residues. The V gene lost 0 bases and the J gene lost 3 bases, with 15 bases spanning the gap. Per the germline V gene, CDR1 is LGHNA and CDR2 is YNFKEQ. Here the CDR3 reads CASSQDHPSSYYNEQFF. Here the CDR3 DNA reads TGTGCCAGCAGCCAAGATCATCCTAGCAGTTACTACAATGAGCAGTTCTTC.

The chain combines TRBV30 with TRBJ1-1; a weak D match, TRBD1 (6 bases). Germline V gene lookup returns CDR1 GTSNPN and CDR2 SVGIG (reference sequence). The V gene lost 2 bases and the J gene lost 4 bases, with 20 bases spanning the gap. This CDR3 has 16 residues. The CDR3 reads CAWSRAYRVAGTEAFF. Written as DNA, the CDR3 is TGTGCCTGGAGTCGGGCTTACAGGGTAGCGGGCACTGAAGCTTTCTTT.